This T cell receptor (beta chain) stems from a study of cytomegalovirus exposure and HLA in healthy donors. Study-wide findings and caveats: A later analysis appeared to link common viral pathogens to several of the most significant clusters. Later analysis placed DRB1 highest and HLA-C lowest in TCR association rates, which differed by HLA locus. On later analysis, the bulk of CMV-associated TCR beta chains appeared to be HLA-restricted.

Healthy people donating bone marrow made up the donors. The study ran its PCR with 60 Vbeta and 13 Jbeta primers. Assay used: immunoSEQ multiplex PCR; TCRdb lists only in-frame clones, some missing. This sample has under 200,000 clones, with 87% found just once. Turning to this clone: What it binds is not known.

The clonotype comes from a boy younger than 10 in good health and CMV-seronegative. Sequences were obtained from PBMCs.

CDR3 protein: CASSPQLARETQYF. Here the CDR3 DNA reads TGTGCCAGCTCACCTCAACTAGCGCGGGAGACCCAGTACTTC. This chain links TRBV18 with TRBJ2-5; 7 bases agree with TRBD2. V lost 3 bases to trimming and J lost 5 bases; unmatched junction nucleotides: 6. CDR1 and CDR2 (germline): KGHSH, LQKENI. CDR3 size: 14 residues. Full variable domain (missing parts from reference TRBV18 and TRBJ2-5): NAGVMQNPRHLVRRRGQEARLRCSPMKGHSHVYWYRQLPEEGLKFMVYLQKENIIDESGMPKERFSAEFPKEGPSILRIQQVVRGDSAAYFCASSPQLARETQYFGPGTRLLVL.